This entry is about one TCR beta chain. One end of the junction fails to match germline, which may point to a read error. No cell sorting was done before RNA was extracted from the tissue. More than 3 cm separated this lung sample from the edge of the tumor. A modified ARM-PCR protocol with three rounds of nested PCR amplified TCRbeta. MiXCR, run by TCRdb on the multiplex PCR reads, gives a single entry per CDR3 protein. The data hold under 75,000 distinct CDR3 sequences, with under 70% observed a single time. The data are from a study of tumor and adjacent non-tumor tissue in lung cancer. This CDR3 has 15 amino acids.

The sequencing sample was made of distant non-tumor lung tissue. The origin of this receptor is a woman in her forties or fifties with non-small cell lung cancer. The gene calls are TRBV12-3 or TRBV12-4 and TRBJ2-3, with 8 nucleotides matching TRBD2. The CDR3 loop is CAGSLTSGGADTQYF. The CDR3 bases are TGTGCCGGCAGTCTCACTAGCGGTGGGGCAGATACGCAGTATTTT.